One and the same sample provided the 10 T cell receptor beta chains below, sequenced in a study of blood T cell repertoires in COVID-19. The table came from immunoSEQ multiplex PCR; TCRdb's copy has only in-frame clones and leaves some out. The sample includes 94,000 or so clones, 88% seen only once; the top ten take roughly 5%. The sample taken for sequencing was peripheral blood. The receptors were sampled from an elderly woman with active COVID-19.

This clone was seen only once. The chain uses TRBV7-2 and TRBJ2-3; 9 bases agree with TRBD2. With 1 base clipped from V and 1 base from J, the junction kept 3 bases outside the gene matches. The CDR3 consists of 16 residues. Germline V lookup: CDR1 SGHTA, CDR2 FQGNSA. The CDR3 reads CASSLGAGGGTDTQYF. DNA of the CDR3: TGTGCCAGCAGCTTAGGAGCGGGAGGCGGCACAGATACGCAGTATTTT.

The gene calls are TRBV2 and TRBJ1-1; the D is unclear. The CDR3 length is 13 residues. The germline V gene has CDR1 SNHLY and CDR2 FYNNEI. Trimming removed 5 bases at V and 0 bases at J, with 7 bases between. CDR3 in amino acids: CASSSDMNTEAFF. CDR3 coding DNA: TGTGCCAGCAGTTCAGACATGAACACTGAAGCTTTCTTT.

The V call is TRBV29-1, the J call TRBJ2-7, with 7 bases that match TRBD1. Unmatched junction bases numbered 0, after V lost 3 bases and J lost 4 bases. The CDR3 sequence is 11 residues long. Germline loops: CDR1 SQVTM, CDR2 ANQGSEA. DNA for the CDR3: TGCAGCGTTGACAGGGGGTACGAGCAGTACTTC. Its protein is CSVDRGYEQYF.

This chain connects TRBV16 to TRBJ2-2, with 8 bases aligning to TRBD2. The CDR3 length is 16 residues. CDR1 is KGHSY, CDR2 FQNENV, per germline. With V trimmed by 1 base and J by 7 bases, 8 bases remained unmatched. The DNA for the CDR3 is TGTGCCAGCAGCCAATTCGGGAGGGCCGAAGGCGGGGAGCTGTTTTTT. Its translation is CASSQFGRAEGGELFF. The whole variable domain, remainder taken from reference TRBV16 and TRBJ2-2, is GEEVAQTPKHLVRGEGQKAKLYCAPIKGHSYVFWYQQVLKNEFKFLISFQNENVFDETGMPKERFSAKCLPNSPCSLEIQATKLEDSAVYFCASSQFGRAEGGELFFGEGSRLTVL.

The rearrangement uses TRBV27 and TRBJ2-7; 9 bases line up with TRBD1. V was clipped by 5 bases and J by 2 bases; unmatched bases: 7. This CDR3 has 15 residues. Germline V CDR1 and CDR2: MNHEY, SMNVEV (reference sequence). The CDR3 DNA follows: TGTGCCAGCAGTGATGGACAGGGGACAACCTACGAGCAGTACTTC. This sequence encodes CASSDGQGTTYEQYF.

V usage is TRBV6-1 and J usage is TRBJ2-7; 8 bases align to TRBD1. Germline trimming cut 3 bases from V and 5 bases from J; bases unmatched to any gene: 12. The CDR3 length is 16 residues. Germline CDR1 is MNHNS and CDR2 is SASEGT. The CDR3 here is CASSDPHHRGSDEQYF. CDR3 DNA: TGTGCCAGCAGTGATCCCCATCACAGGGGGAGCGACGAGCAGTACTTC.

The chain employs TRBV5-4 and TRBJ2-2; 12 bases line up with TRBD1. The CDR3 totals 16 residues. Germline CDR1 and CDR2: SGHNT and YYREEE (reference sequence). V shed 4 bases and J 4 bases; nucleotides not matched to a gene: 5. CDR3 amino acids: CASSPGTGGATGELFF. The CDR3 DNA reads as TGTGCCAGCAGCCCCGGGACAGGGGGCGCCACCGGGGAGCTGTTTTTT.

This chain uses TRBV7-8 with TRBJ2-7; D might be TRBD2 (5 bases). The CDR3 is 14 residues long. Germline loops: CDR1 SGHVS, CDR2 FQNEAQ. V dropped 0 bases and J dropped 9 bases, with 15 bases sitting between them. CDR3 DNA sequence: TGTGCCAGCAGCTTAGCTTCCGGACCCGAGGGGCAGTACTTC. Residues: CASSLASGPEGQYF. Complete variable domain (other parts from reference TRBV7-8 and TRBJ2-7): GAGVSQSPRYKVAKRGQDVALRCDPISGHVSLFWYQQALGQGPEFLTYFQNEAQLDKSGLPSDRFFAERPEGSVSTLKIQRTQQEDSAVYLCASSLASGPEGQYFGPGTRLTVT.

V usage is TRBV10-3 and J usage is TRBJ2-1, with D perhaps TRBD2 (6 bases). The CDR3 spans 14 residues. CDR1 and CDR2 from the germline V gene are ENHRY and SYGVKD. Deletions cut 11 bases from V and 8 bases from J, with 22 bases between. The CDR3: CASKTLGSSDEQFF. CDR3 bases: TGTGCCTCGAAAACTCTCGGGAGTTCCGATGAGCAGTTCTTC.

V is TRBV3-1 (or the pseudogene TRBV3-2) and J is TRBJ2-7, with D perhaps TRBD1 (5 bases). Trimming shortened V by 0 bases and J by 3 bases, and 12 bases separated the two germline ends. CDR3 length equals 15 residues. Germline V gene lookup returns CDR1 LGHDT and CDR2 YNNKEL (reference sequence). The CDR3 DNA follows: TGTGCCAGCAGCCAAGATATTAGGGGTGACTACGAGCAGTACTTC. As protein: CASSQDIRGDYEQYF.